These 14 T cell receptor beta chains were sequenced from one sample in a study of blood T cell repertoires in COVID-19. The protocol was immunoSEQ multiplex PCR, while the TCRdb copy is restricted to in-frame clones and leaves out a portion. In the table there are some 260,000 clones, around 82% of which are singletons. Sequenced material: peripheral blood. These receptors originate from a woman aged 18-30 years with acute or convalescent COVID-19.

CDR3 protein: CSARDSYEQYF. The CDR3 DNA sequence: TGCAGCGCTAGGGACAGCTACGAGCAGTACTTC. The rearrangement uses TRBV29-1 and TRBJ2-7, with TRBD1 matching 7 bases. The length of the CDR3 is 11 residues. With 7 bases clipped from V and 3 bases from J, the junction kept 3 bases outside the gene matches. Germline CDR1 and CDR2: SQVTM and ANQGSEA.

This clone was detected only once. The CDR3 loop reads CASSTSSGTLETQYF. The CDR3 bases are TGTGCCAGCAGCACGTCTAGCGGGACTCTGGAGACCCAGTACTTC. V gene TRBV7-8 combines with J gene TRBJ2-5; 9 bases map to TRBD2. The junction had 9 bases not matched to a gene; V was cut back by 5 bases and J by 5 bases. Germline V gene lookup returns CDR1 SGHVS and CDR2 FQNEAQ. CDR3 length: 15 amino acids.

The chain has TRBV11-2 and TRBJ1-1; a weak D match, TRBD1 (6 bases). The CDR3 length is 14 residues. V was pared by 5 bases and J by 4 bases, with 14 bases between. Germline V gene lookup returns CDR1 SGHAT and CDR2 FQNNGV. The CDR3, as DNA: TGTGCCAGCAGCCACCAGGGGTGGTTCACTGAAGCTTTCTTT. The encoded protein is CASSHQGWFTEAFF.

The chain is built from TRBV5-1 and TRBJ1-2, with D possibly TRBD1 on 6 matching bases. V was clipped by 0 bases and J by 2 bases, with 11 bases between them. The length of the CDR3 is 15 residues. The germline CDR1 and CDR2 sequences are SGHRS and YFSETQ. The CDR3, as DNA: TGCGCCAGCAGCTTGGGACAGGTAGCCAACTATGGCTACACCTTC. It codes for CASSLGQVANYGYTF.

This chain joins TRBV7-2 and TRBJ2-3; 12 bases map to TRBD2. Per germline, CDR1 SGHTA and CDR2 FQGNSA. Losses at the gene ends were 1 base for V and 5 bases for J; bases not matched to a gene: 7. CDR3 size: 17 residues. CDR3 in amino acids: CASSLGSSGRARDTQYF. DNA for the CDR3: TGTGCCAGCAGCTTAGGGTCTAGCGGGAGGGCCAGAGATACGCAGTATTTT.

The chain carries TRBV7-8 and TRBJ1-1; D possibly corresponds to TRBD1 (5 bases). The V end lost 1 base, the J end lost 7 bases, and 13 bases lay between the germline ends. This CDR3 spans 14 amino acids. The V gene's germline CDR1 is SGHVS and CDR2 FQNEAQ. CDR3: CASSLVGSGGEAFF. For the CDR3, the DNA is TGTGCCAGCAGCTTAGTGGGCTCCGGGGGTGAAGCTTTCTTT.

The chain links TRBV5-6 to TRBJ1-2; tentative D call: TRBD1 (6 bases). The length of the CDR3 is 14 residues. Germline CDR1 reads SGHDT; CDR2 reads YYEEEE. V was cut by 4 bases and J by 3 bases, with 13 bases left in between. CDR3 protein: CASSQTGQDYGYTF. For the CDR3, the DNA is TGTGCCAGCAGCCAAACGGGACAAGACTATGGCTACACCTTC.

This clone was recorded only once. The chain joins TRBV30 to TRBJ2-2; TRBD1 matches 7 bases. Unmatched junction bases numbered 17, after V lost 2 bases and J lost 5 bases. The CDR3 is made up of 18 amino acids. Per germline, CDR1 GTSNPN and CDR2 SVGIG (reference sequence). DNA for the CDR3: TGTGCCTGGAGTTCGGCGGGCACAGGGGCCCTGGGTACCGGGGAGCTGTTTTTT. Encoded protein: CAWSSAGTGALGTGELFF.

The chain combines TRBV6-2 or TRBV6-3 with TRBJ2-3; unclear D gene. The CDR3 runs to 13 residues. Germline V gene sequence: CDR1 MNHEY, CDR2 SVGEGT. Trimming pared 5 bases from V and 2 bases from J, leaving 8 bases between. CDR3 amino acids: CASSLVVTDTQYF. CDR3 coding DNA: TGTGCCAGCAGTCTAGTGGTCACAGATACGCAGTATTTT.

V usage is TRBV19 and J usage is TRBJ1-2; D gene ambiguous. The CDR3 loop spans 13 amino acids. CDR1 is LNHDA, CDR2 SQIVND, per germline (reference sequence). The germline V and J ends were trimmed by 5 bases and 7 bases, with 14 bases remaining between them. The CDR3 DNA reads TGTGCCAGTAGTCCAAGCCCTGGTCGTGGCTACACCTTC. It specifies CASSPSPGRGYTF.

V usage is TRBV11-2 and J usage is TRBJ2-1; tentative D call: TRBD2 (7 bases). Germline V gene lookup returns CDR1 SGHAT and CDR2 FQNNGV. CDR3 length: 16 amino acids. V lost 5 bases to trimming and J lost 5 bases, with 19 bases between them. DNA of the CDR3: TGTGCCAGCAGCCCGACGGGGGGCGTAGCTAACAATGAGCAGTTCTTC. Amino acids: CASSPTGGVANNEQFF.

The chain combines TRBV28 with TRBJ1-6; TRBD1 matches 8 bases. The germline V gene encodes CDR1 MDHEN and CDR2 SYDVKM. V lost 3 bases to trimming and J lost 19 bases; unmatched junction nucleotides: 17. The CDR3 contains 15 residues. The CDR3 sequence is CASSLLDRDAGLAHF. In DNA, the CDR3 is TGTGCCAGCAGTTTGTTGGACAGGGACGCCGGCCTCGCGCACTTT.

The chain has TRBV27 and TRBJ2-4; D may be TRBD2 (6 bases). From germline, CDR1 is MNHEY and CDR2 SMNVEV (reference sequence). Trimming removed 7 bases from V and 0 bases from J, with 22 bases in between. CDR3 length: 18 amino acids. CDR3 protein: CASKGRTTQRLAKNIQYF. CDR3 DNA sequence: TGTGCCAGCAAAGGGAGGACAACCCAAAGGTTAGCCAAAAACATTCAGTACTTC.

The gene calls are TRBV10-3 and TRBJ2-1, with 10 bases that match TRBD2. CDR1 ENHRY and CDR2 SYGVKD come from the germline V gene. V shed 7 bases, J shed 1 base, and the junction held 4 bases outside the gene matches. The CDR3 contains 15 residues. CDR3 nucleotide sequence: TGTGCCATCACCCAGACTAGCGGGTCCTACAATGAGCAGTTCTTC. Encoded protein: CAITQTSGSYNEQFF.